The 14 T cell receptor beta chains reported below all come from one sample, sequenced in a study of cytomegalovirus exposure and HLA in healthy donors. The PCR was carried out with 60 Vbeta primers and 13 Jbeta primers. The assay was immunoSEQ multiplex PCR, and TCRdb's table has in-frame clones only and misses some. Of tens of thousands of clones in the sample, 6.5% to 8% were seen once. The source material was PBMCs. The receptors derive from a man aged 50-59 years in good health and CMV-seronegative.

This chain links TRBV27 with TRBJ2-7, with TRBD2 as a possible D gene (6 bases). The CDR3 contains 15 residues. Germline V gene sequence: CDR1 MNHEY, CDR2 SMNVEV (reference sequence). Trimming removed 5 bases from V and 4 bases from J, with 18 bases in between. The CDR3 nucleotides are TGTGCCAGCAGTCAAAGCGGGCTGAACGCTTACGAGCAGTACTTC. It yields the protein CASSQSGLNAYEQYF.

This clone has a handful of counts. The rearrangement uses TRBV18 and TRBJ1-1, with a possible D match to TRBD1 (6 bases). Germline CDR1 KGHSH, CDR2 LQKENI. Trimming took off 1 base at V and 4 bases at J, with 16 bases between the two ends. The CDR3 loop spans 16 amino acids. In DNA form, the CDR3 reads TGTGCCAGCTCACCACGGGGACACCCTCAGAGCACTGAAGCTTTCTTT. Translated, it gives CASSPRGHPQSTEAFF.

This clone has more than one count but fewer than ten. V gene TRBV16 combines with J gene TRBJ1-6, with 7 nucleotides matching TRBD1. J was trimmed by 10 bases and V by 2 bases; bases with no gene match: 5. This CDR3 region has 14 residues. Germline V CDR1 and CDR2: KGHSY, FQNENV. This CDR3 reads CASSQRQGGSPLHF. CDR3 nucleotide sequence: TGTGCCAGCAGCCAACGACAGGGAGGATCACCCCTCCACTTT.

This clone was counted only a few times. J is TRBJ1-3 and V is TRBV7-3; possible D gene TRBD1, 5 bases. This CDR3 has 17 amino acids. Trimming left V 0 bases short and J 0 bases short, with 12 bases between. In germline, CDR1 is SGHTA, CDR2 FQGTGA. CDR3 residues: CASSLTGGALSGNTIYF. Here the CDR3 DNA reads TGTGCCAGCAGCTTAACGGGAGGGGCTCTCTCTGGAAACACCATATATTTT.

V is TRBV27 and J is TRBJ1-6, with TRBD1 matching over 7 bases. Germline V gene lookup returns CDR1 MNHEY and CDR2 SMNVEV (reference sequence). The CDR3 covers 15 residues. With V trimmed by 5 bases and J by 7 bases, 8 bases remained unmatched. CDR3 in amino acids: CASSKSTGWNSPLHF. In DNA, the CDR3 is TGTGCCAGCAGTAAGTCGACAGGGTGGAATTCACCCCTCCACTTT.

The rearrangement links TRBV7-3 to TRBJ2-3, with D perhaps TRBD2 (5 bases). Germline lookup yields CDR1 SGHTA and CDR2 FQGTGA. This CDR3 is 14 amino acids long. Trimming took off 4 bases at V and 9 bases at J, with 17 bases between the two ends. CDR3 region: CASSWELTTSTQYF. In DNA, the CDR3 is TGTGCCAGCAGCTGGGAGTTGACTACGAGCACGCAGTATTTT.

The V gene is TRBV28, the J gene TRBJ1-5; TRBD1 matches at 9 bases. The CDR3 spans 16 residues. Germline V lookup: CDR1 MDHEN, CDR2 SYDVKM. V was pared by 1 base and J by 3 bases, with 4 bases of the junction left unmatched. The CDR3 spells CASSLYGQGSNQPQHF. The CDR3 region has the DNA TGTGCCAGCAGTTTATATGGACAGGGGTCCAATCAGCCCCAGCATTTT.

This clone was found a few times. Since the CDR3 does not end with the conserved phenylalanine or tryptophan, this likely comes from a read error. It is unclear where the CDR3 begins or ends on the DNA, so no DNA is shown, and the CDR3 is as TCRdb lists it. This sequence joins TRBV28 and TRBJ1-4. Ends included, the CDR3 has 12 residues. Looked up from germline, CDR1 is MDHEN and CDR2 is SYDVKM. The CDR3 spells CASSPPNEKMFL.

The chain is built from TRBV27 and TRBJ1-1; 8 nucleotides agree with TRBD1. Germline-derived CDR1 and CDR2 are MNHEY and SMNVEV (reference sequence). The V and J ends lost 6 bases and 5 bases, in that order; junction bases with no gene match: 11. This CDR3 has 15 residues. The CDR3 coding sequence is TGTGCCAGCAGATATGCAGGGGGCGCTTGGACTGAAGCTTTCTTT. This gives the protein CASRYAGGAWTEAFF.

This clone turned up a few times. The CDR3, as DNA: TGTGCCTGGAGCAAAGGGAACAGGGATGGCTACACCTTC. It encodes CAWSKGNRDGYTF. This chain links TRBV30 with TRBJ1-2, with D possibly being TRBD1 (6 bases). V was pared by 3 bases and J by 6 bases, with 14 bases between. The CDR3 covers 13 residues. Germline CDR1 is GTSNPN and CDR2 is SVGIG (reference sequence). Based on the CDR3 plus reference TRBV30 and TRBJ1-2, the full variable domain is SQTIHQWPATLVQPVGSPLSLECTVEGTSNPNLYWYRQAAGRGLQLLFYSVGIGQISSEVPQNLSASRPQDRQFILSSKKLLLSDSGFYLCAWSKGNRDGYTFGSGTRLTVV.

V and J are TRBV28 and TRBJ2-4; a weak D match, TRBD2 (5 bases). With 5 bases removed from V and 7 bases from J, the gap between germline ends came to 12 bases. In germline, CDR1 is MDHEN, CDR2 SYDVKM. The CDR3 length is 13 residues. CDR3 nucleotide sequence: TGTGCCAGCAGTGAGGGTCAAGGGAACATTCAGTACTTC. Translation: CASSEGQGNIQYF.

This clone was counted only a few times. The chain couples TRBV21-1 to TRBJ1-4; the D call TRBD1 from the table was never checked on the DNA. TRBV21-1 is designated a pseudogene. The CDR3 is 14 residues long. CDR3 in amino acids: CASSKATGGVKLFF. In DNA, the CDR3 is TGTGCCAGCAGCAAAGCCACAGGGGGCGTAAAACTGTTTTTT.

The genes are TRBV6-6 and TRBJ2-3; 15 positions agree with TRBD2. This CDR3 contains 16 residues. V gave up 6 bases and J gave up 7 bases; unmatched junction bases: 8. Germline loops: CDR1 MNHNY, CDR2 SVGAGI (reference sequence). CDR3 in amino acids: CASRSGTSGRINTQYF. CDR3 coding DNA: TGTGCCAGCAGGTCCGGGACTAGCGGGAGGATAAATACGCAGTATTTT.

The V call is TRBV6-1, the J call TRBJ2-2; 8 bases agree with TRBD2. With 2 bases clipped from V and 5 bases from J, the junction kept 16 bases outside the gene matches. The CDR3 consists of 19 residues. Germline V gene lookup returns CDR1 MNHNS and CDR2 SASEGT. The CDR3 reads CASSEKEAIAGLYTGELFF. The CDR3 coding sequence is TGTGCCAGCAGTGAAAAGGAGGCGATAGCGGGATTATATACCGGGGAGCTGTTTTTT.